Listed below are T cell receptor beta chains from one sample, sequenced in a study of OX40 agonist ivuxolimab in advanced cancers. TCRdb's copy holds only in-frame clones and misses some; the assay was immunoSEQ multiplex PCR. The sample consists of several thousand clones, roughly 90% of them appearing once. The sequencing used CD4+ or CD8+ T cells sorted from blood, collected in a trial of the OX40 agonist ivuxolimab. The receptors originated from an adult with an advanced solid tumor such as melanoma, head and neck, liver or kidney cancer. Each CDR3 is given with its conserved first and last residue. D genes are given only for firm matches. Part of the rows lack a size; the others show once, few, many or a class for expanded clones.

d_call	v_call	clone_size	j_call	cdr3_aa	cdr3_nt
TRBD1	TRBV19	NA	TRBJ2-7	CASSHVTQGAPYEQYF	TGTGCCAGTAGTCACGTTACACAGGGGGCCCCCTACGAGCAGTACTTC
NA	TRBV6-5	NA	TRBJ2-7	CASSFGGSSYEQYF	TGTGCCAGCAGTTTCGGGGGCAGCTCCTACGAGCAGTACTTC
NA	TRBV7-9	once	TRBJ2-4	CASSPRGARVENIQYF	TGTGCCAGCAGCCCCCGCGGGGCCAGGGTGGAAAACATTCAGTACTTC
NA	TRBV2	NA	TRBJ2-1	CASSQSGTESYNEQFF	TGTGCCAGCTCCCAAAGCGGGACAGAGTCCTACAATGAGCAGTTCTTC
TRBD1	TRBV6-5	NA	TRBJ1-1	CASTLSTTGITEAFF	TGTGCCAGCACCCTATCGACGACAGGGATCACTGAAGCTTTCTTT
TRBD1	TRBV28	NA	TRBJ2-5	CASSQGTVRETQYF	TGTGCCAGCAGTCAAGGGACAGTGAGAGAGACCCAGTACTTC
NA	TRBV14	NA	TRBJ1-1	CASRKGGLNTEAFF	TGTGCCAGCAGGAAGGGGGGCTTGAACACTGAAGCTTTCTTT
TRBD2	TRBV7-3	NA	TRBJ2-1	CASSLTSGAYNEQFF	TGTGCCAGCAGCCTAACGAGCGGGGCTTACAATGAGCAGTTCTTC
NA	TRBV19	NA	TRBJ2-1	CASSISFRTTNEQFF	TGTGCCAGTAGTATTTCTTTCCGGACAACCAATGAGCAGTTCTTC
NA	TRBV15	few	TRBJ1-5	CATSRDAYSNQPQHF	TGTGCCACCAGCAGAGATGCCTATAGCAATCAGCCCCAGCATTTT
NA	TRBV5-1	NA	TRBJ2-3	CASREGAATDTQYF	TGCGCCAGCAGGGAAGGGGCCGCCACAGATACGCAGTATTTT
NA	TRBV28	NA	TRBJ2-7	CASSSLMISSYEQYF	TGTGCCAGCAGTTCGCTGATGATTAGCTCCTACGAGCAGTACTTC
NA	TRBV5-6	NA	TRBJ2-7	CASSLLGDYEQYF	TGTGCCAGCAGCCTGCTGGGGGACTACGAGCAGTACTTC
TRBD2	TRBV27	NA	TRBJ2-2	CASSQGLAGGGGELFF	TGTGCCAGCAGTCAAGGACTAGCGGGAGGAGGCGGGGAGCTGTTTTTT
TRBD1	TRBV19	NA	TRBJ1-2	CASSIIFGQGNYGYTF	TGTGCCAGTAGTATAATCTTTGGACAGGGAAATTATGGCTACACCTTC
TRBD1	TRBV5-1	NA	TRBJ1-5	CASSQTGAWYQPQHF	TGCGCCAGCAGCCAAACAGGGGCCTGGTATCAGCCCCAGCATTTT
TRBD1	TRBV7-9	NA	TRBJ2-2	CASSSGQSNTGELFF	TGTGCCAGCAGCTCGGGACAGTCGAACACCGGGGAGCTGTTTTTT